A selection of T cell receptor beta chains follows, all from one sample in a study of PD-1 blockade in classical Hodgkin lymphoma. Clones were read by immunoSEQ multiplex PCR, and TCRdb kept only the in-frame ones, dropping some. The sample shows tens of thousands of clones, approximately 94% of them seen only once. The specimen comprised peripheral blood mononuclear cells (PBMCs), sampled at baseline. These TCRs come from a human donor with classical Hodgkin lymphoma. Each CDR3 is given with its conserved first and last residue. D genes are given only for firm matches. Clone size, where shown, is once, few, many, or a class for clones that have expanded.

>-|TRBJ2-3|-|TRBV7-3
TGTGCCAGCAGATTTAGCGACTCTAGCACAGATACGCAGTATTTT
CASRFSDSSTDTQYF
>TRBD1|TRBJ2-7|-|TRBV30
TGTGCCCGGGGACAGGGGGCCTACGAGCAGTACTTC
CARGQGAYEQYF
>-|TRBJ1-1|-|TRBV4-1
TGCGCCAGCAGCCGCGGACCTGAAGCTTTCTTT
CASSRGPEAFF
>TRBD2|TRBJ2-7|few|TRBV4-1
TGCGCCAGCAGCCAAGATCTCTTCGGACTAGCGGGAGCGGGAGAGCAGTACTTC
CASSQDLFGLAGAGEQYF
>TRBD2|TRBJ2-5|-|TRBV5-1
TGCGCCAGCAGCTTGGTGGCGGGAGAGCAAGAGACCCAGTACTTC
CASSLVAGEQETQYF
>TRBD2|TRBJ2-2|-|TRBV2
TGTGCCAGCAGTAACTTGGCGGGGGGGCCCGGGGAGCTGTTTTTT
CASSNLAGGPGELFF
>TRBD2|TRBJ2-1|-|TRBV13
TGTGCCAGCAACAACGGACTAGCGGATCTCAATGAGCAGTTCTTC
CASNNGLADLNEQFF
>TRBD2|TRBJ2-3|once|TRBV14
TGTGCCAGCAGCACGGGGACTAGCAGTTTCACAGATACGCAGTATTTT
CASSTGTSSFTDTQYF
>-|TRBJ1-1|-|TRBV6-1
TGTGCCAGCAGTGCGAGACACCAGAACACTGAAGCTTTCTTT
CASSARHQNTEAFF
>TRBD1|TRBJ2-5|once|TRBV5-6
TGTGCCAGCAGGGAACAGGGGGCGGATGAGACCCAGTACTTC
CASREQGADETQYF
>-|TRBJ2-3|-|TRBV18
TGTGCCAGCTCACCCCCCGGTGGCGCAGATACGCAGTATTTT
CASSPPGGADTQYF
>-|TRBJ2-5|once|TRBV9
TGTGCCAGCAGCGTAGGAAGAGGGGGTGATACAACTGAGACCCAGTACTTC
CASSVGRGGDTTETQYF
>-|TRBJ2-7|-|TRBV27
TGTGCCAGCATTCGGCCCCCACTTTCCTACGAGCAGTACTTC
CASIRPPLSYEQYF
>-|TRBJ1-2|-|TRBV29-1
TGCAGCGGGGCCGGTTTCTATGGCTACACCTTC
CSGAGFYGYTF
>-|TRBJ2-7|-|TRBV27
TGTGCCAGCAGAGCTAGCGAGAACTACGAGCAGTACTTC
CASRASENYEQYF
>-|TRBJ2-3|-|TRBV25-1
TGTGCCAGCAGTGAATATATTGTAGATACGCAGTATTTT
CASSEYIVDTQYF
>-|TRBJ1-1|-|TRBV6-1
TGTGCCACATGGACGGACCTCATGAACACTGAAGCTTTCTTT
CATWTDLMNTEAFF
>TRBD2|TRBJ2-7|-|TRBV7-2
TGTGCCAGCGGGAGGGACCCCTACGAGCAGTACTTC
CASGRDPYEQYF
>TRBD2|TRBJ2-7|-|TRBV29-1
TGCAGCGTTGCTAGCGGCCCCTCCGAGCAGTACTTC
CSVASGPSEQYF
>-|TRBJ2-3|-|TRBV14
TGTGCCAGCAGCCAAGATAACGCGTTTGGGGAAGATACGCAGTATTTT
CASSQDNAFGEDTQYF
>-|TRBJ2-7|-|TRBV6-6
TGTGCCAGCAGTCGGGACGCTTCCTACGAGCAGTACTTC
CASSRDASYEQYF
>-|TRBJ2-7|-|TRBV28
TGTGCCAGCAGTTTAACCTACGAGCAGTACTTC
CASSLTYEQYF
>TRBD2|TRBJ2-5|-|TRBV9
TGTGCCAGCAGCGCCAACTACGGTTTTGCGGGAGAGCAAGAGACCCAGTACTTC
CASSANYGFAGEQETQYF
>-|TRBJ2-5|-|TRBV27
TGTGCCAGCAGTTTCTACGGGCCGCGACTGGAGACCCAGTACTTC
CASSFYGPRLETQYF
>TRBD1|TRBJ2-7|-|TRBV5-6
TGTGCCAGCAGCTTTACAGGGGACGAGCAGTACTTC
CASSFTGDEQYF
>-|TRBJ2-3|-|TRBV28
TGTGCCACCTCCCTGGGGGGACCCACAGATACGCAGTATTTT
CATSLGGPTDTQYF
>-|TRBJ2-7|-|TRBV11-2
TGTGCCACCACGCAGGGGTCTAGCTCCTACGAGCAGTACTTC
CATTQGSSSYEQYF
>-|TRBJ1-1|once|TRBV2
TGTGCCAGCAGTGAATCCCCCGGGGTACGTCGAGACACTGAAGCTTTCTTT
CASSESPGVRRDTEAFF
>-|TRBJ2-5|-|TRBV5-5
TGTGCCAGCACCTCGCCGGGACTCCAAGAGACCCAGTACTTC
CASTSPGLQETQYF
>TRBD1|TRBJ2-3|-|TRBV2
TGTGCCAGCAGTGAAGGGGACAGGGGAACAGATACGCAGTATTTT
CASSEGDRGTDTQYF
>-|TRBJ2-3|-|TRBV28
TGTGCCAGCAGTCCACGTAGCGGACAGGGCACAGATACGCAGTATTTT
CASSPRSGQGTDTQYF
>TRBD2|TRBJ2-7|few|TRBV13
TGTGCCAGCAGCCCCCCCCGGACTAGCGGGGGGGCCTCCTACGAGCAGTACTTC
CASSPPRTSGGASYEQYF
>TRBD1|TRBJ2-7|-|TRBV27
TGTGCCAGCAGTGGGCAGGGGGTCGGCTACGAGCAGTACTTC
CASSGQGVGYEQYF
>-|TRBJ1-5|-|TRBV2
TGTGCCAGCAGGGGGGGGGCTGGGCAGCCCCAGCATTTT
CASRGGAGQPQHF
>-|TRBJ2-7|once|TRBV18
TGTGCCAGCTCACCTCCGGCCCGGAGGTCCGGCGAGCAGTACTTC
CASSPPARRSGEQYF
>-|TRBJ2-2|-|TRBV9
TGTGCCAGCAGGCCCGGACAGTTATTCACCGGGGAGCTGTTTTTT
CASRPGQLFTGELFF
>TRBD1|TRBJ1-5|few|TRBV19
TGTGCCAGTCAGTTCCCGGGACAGGGATCTTCTTCGCCCCAGCATTTT
CASQFPGQGSSSPQHF
>-|TRBJ1-2|-|TRBV7-9
TGTGCCAGCAGCTTGGGGGGGATTCTCTATGGCTACACCTTC
CASSLGGILYGYTF
>TRBD1|TRBJ1-2|-|TRBV7-3
TGTGCCAGCAGCCGGGGGACAGGGGCGGGCTACACCTTC
CASSRGTGAGYTF